This TCR beta chain emerged from a study of shared clonotypes between healthy human individuals (dated by TCRdb to 2018 to 2021). Turning to the overall study: A few men and a couple of women, aged 18 to 49 years, made up the cohort. To estimate repertoire size and how much clonotype sharing occurs between individuals, the study deeply sequenced the blood TCR repertoires of about five healthy adults. Libraries were prepared and TCR repertoires were sequenced by different laboratories using diverse techniques, in order to increase sequencing depth and limit assay-specific biases. Per donor, leukapheresis produced somewhere between about 0.85 and 9.5 billion PBMCs.

TCR CDR3 regions were amplified from genomic DNA by multiplex PCR using the deep immunoSEQ assay. For each cell subset, the extracted genomic DNA was distributed evenly across all wells of several immunoSEQ 96-well plates, and each plate served as one replicate. For unsorted PBMC, 300 ng genomic DNA, equal to tens of thousands of T cell genomes, was loaded into each replicate PCR. Ten immunoSEQ deep assay plates were used to sequence the unsorted PBMC genomic DNA. Purified libraries were quantified with a Qubit 3.0 fluorometer, sized on a Bioanalyzer 2100, and re-quantified with the KAPA Library Quantification kit. Each immunoSEQ 96-well plate was sequenced on its own single-read 150-cycle Illumina NextSeq 550 flow cell. The authors' pipeline ran thus. The immunoSEQ output contained only junctional sequences without quality scores, so filtering could not match that applied to full-length reads. Sequences were annotated with PyIR, a Python wrapper for IgBLAST v1.9, and V/J genes and CDR3 were assigned using IMGT germline references. Reads were filtered out if the reads had weak V/J assignments (E-value above 1e-6), no CDR3, stop codons, out-of-frame junctions, or ambiguous translated residues. V3J clonotypes were defined by identical inferred V gene, J gene, and CDR3 amino acid sequence. The percentage overlap between two repertoires was calculated by dividing the number of shared unique clonotypes by the size of the smaller repertoire. RTK rarefaction, the Chao1 estimator, and Recon v2.1 estimates of unobserved clonotypes were used to assess repertoire richness. TCRdb provides this immuneACCESS table in a form limited to in-frame rearrangements. Some clones are lacking; in checked studies, under half of them reflect an unresolved V gene, and why the rest are absent is not known. The D gene and trimming were derived from the DNA, and the V and J assignments and clone size from that table. This sample lists roughly 500,000 clones; around 74% were detected once. The ten largest make up 10% to 15% of the sample.

V lost 6 bases and J lost 5 bases; the stretch between them is 17 bases long. As encoded in the germline V gene, CDR1 is SGHTA while CDR2 is FQGNSA. Counted from cysteine to phenylalanine, this CDR3 has 14 amino acids. Only CDR3 DNA is held: 42 bases, read in frame from base 1. The donors were healthy, HIV-negative adults with no recently reported acute infections or vaccinations. Every donor was a Caucasian adult residing in Nashville, Tennessee, USA. In the unsorted samples, 70 million to 95 million PBMCs were counted, and genomic DNA was extracted using the QIAamp DNA Blood Mini kit. Blood was collected by leukapheresis, and PBMCs were isolated by Ficoll-Histopaque density gradient centrifugation and then cryopreserved in liquid nitrogen vapor phase. Turning to this clone: Its binding antigen is unknown. Per-base quality was not reported, and no clone a single base away is much larger than it.

General findings and caveats noted by the study authors: Sampling was limited to blood, and TCR repertoires in tissue likely differ from TCR repertoires in blood. Pairwise subsampling led to the expectation that sequencing depth would affect the degree of clonotype sharing among donors. Because the study included a small number of donors, the genetic and exposure-history diversity represented was limited.

Sequences were obtained from PBMCs. This clonotype originated in a woman between 35 and 50 years old in good health. Some clones in this sample may be carry-over from other donors' samples. The chain couples TRBV7-2 to TRBJ2-7; the D gene is perhaps TRBD2, from 6 matching bases. The DNA sequence is as follows: TGTGCCAGCAGTCGACCGGGGGAAGGAGACGAGCAGTACTTC. This sequence encodes CASSRPGEGDEQYF.